Listed below are T cell receptor beta chains from one sample, sequenced in a study of regulatory T cells in long-lasting Graves disease. From the multiplex PCR reads, TCRdb called clonotypes with MiXCR, one entry per CDR3 protein. The sample includes almost 450,000 distinct CDR3 sequences, about a sixth of them seen just once. A further study also used this sample, focusing on T cells in Graves' hyperthyroidism and ophthalmopathy.

Sequencing was performed on peripheral blood mononuclear cells (PBMCs), taken at new diagnosis, from a patient treated with antithyroid drugs. These receptors originate from a woman under 40 with Graves disease. Each CDR3 is given with its conserved first and last residue. Fields, in order: J gene, V gene, clone size, D gene, CDR3 protein, CDR3 DNA. The D gene is left open where the match is weak. The size of a clone is reported for some rows only, either as once, few or many, or as a class for expanded clones.

J gene: TRBJ1-3
V gene: TRBV7-9
clone size: few
D gene: .
CDR3 protein: CASRDGGNTIYF
CDR3 DNA: TGTGCCAGCAGGGACGGAGGAAACACCATATATTTT

J gene: TRBJ2-7
V gene: TRBV11-2
clone size: many
D gene: .
CDR3 protein: CASSFDRLREQYF
CDR3 DNA: TGTGCCAGCAGCTTTGACCGACTTCGCGAGCAGTACTTC

J gene: TRBJ1-2
V gene: TRBV27
clone size: many
D gene: .
CDR3 protein: CASSLQGDQGYTF
CDR3 DNA: TGTGCCAGCAGTCTACAGGGTGATCAGGGCTACACCTTC

J gene: TRBJ2-3
V gene: TRBV20-1
clone size: many
D gene: TRBD1
CDR3 protein: CSARGQVRTDTQYF
CDR3 DNA: TGCAGTGCTAGGGGACAGGTGCGAACAGATACGCAGTATTTT

J gene: TRBJ2-1
V gene: TRBV15
clone size: many
D gene: TRBD2
CDR3 protein: CATSRSLASVYNEQFF
CDR3 DNA: TGTGCCACCAGCAGGTCACTAGCGAGCGTGTACAATGAGCAGTTCTTC

J gene: TRBJ1-2
V gene: TRBV5-1
clone size: .
D gene: .
CDR3 protein: CASSISTGDYGYTF
CDR3 DNA: TGCGCCAGCAGCATTTCGACCGGGGACTATGGCTACACCTTC

J gene: TRBJ1-3
V gene: TRBV29-1
clone size: .
D gene: .
CDR3 protein: CSVEVRSPGNTIYF
CDR3 DNA: TGCAGCGTTGAAGTACGGAGTCCTGGAAACACCATATATTTT

J gene: TRBJ2-2
V gene: TRBV28
clone size: many
D gene: TRBD2
CDR3 protein: CASRKPPGLADLNTGELFF
CDR3 DNA: TGTGCCAGCCGTAAACCCCCCGGGCTAGCGGACCTGAACACCGGGGAGCTGTTTTTT

J gene: TRBJ1-2
V gene: TRBV3-1
clone size: few
D gene: .
CDR3 protein: CASSLGLFLYGYTF
CDR3 DNA: TGTGCCAGCAGCCTGGGGCTGTTCCTCTATGGCTACACCTTC

J gene: TRBJ1-1
V gene: TRBV6-1
clone size: many
D gene: .
CDR3 protein: CASSKGTPDGRYTEAFF
CDR3 DNA: TGTGCCAGCAGTAAGGGGACTCCTGATGGACGTTACACTGAAGCTTTCTTT

J gene: TRBJ1-1
V gene: TRBV20-1
clone size: .
D gene: .
CDR3 protein: CSARDVGRVTEAFF
CDR3 DNA: TGCAGTGCTAGAGATGTCGGCAGGGTGACTGAAGCTTTCTTT

J gene: TRBJ1-1
V gene: TRBV5-1
clone size: many
D gene: TRBD1
CDR3 protein: CASSTGQVPEAFF
CDR3 DNA: TGCGCCAGCAGCACAGGACAGGTCCCTGAAGCTTTCTTT

J gene: TRBJ2-5
V gene: TRBV6-2/TRBV6-3
clone size: many
D gene: TRBD1
CDR3 protein: CASRDRGQETQYF
CDR3 DNA: TGTGCCAGCCGGGACAGGGGCCAAGAGACCCAGTACTTC

J gene: TRBJ2-7
V gene: TRBV28
clone size: .
D gene: TRBD1
CDR3 protein: CASSISGTGGRSVSYEQYF
CDR3 DNA: TGTGCCAGCAGTATATCCGGGACAGGGGGACGCTCAGTTTCCTACGAGCAGTACTTC

J gene: TRBJ2-1
V gene: TRBV6-1
clone size: few
D gene: .
CDR3 protein: CASSTLRAGNNEQFF
CDR3 DNA: TGTGCCAGCAGTACCCTCAGGGCAGGGAACAATGAGCAGTTCTTC

J gene: TRBJ2-7
V gene: TRBV9
clone size: many
D gene: .
CDR3 protein: CASSVAGGIEGYEQYF
CDR3 DNA: TGTGCCAGCAGCGTAGCTGGCGGGATCGAGGGCTACGAGCAGTACTTC

J gene: TRBJ2-7
V gene: TRBV28
clone size: many
D gene: .
CDR3 protein: CASSLKRARTYEQYF
CDR3 DNA: TGTGCCAGCAGTCTCAAGCGGGCCCGAACCTACGAGCAGTACTTC

J gene: TRBJ2-7
V gene: TRBV27
clone size: once
D gene: .
CDR3 protein: CASSSGVGGYEQYF
CDR3 DNA: TGTGCCAGCAGTTCGGGTGTCGGCGGCTACGAGCAGTACTTC

J gene: TRBJ2-3
V gene: TRBV9
clone size: few
D gene: .
CDR3 protein: CASTRSSGTDTQYF
CDR3 DNA: TGTGCCAGCACGAGATCGTCGGGGACAGATACGCAGTATTTT

J gene: TRBJ1-2
V gene: TRBV29-1
clone size: many
D gene: TRBD1
CDR3 protein: CSGRTGRGYTF
CDR3 DNA: TGCAGCGGTCGGACAGGGCGAGGCTACACCTTC